This TCR beta chain was profiled in a study of read filtering for tumor transcriptome and immune sequencing. Study-level background: Patients were 17 to 20 male and roughly 15 female, mean age 65.9 years, range roughly 45 to 85.

Study-wide findings and caveats: This fraction held mixed bone marrow immune cells after CD138-negative sorting.

This library used around 400 ng RNA and molecular barcoded adaptors spanning alpha/delta and beta/gamma chains. TCRdb re-derived calls from the reads in MiXCR, one entry per CDR3 protein. The sample yields about 130,000 distinct CDR3 sequences, approximately 13% seen once. CDR1 SGHRS and CDR2 YFSETQ come from the germline V gene. The CDR3 is 14 amino acids. A note on this clonotype: No antigen is known for it. A much larger clone differs by one base, so this may be a read error.

The sequenced sample consisted of a population of CD138-negative cells sorted from bone marrow. The rearrangement links TRBV5-1 to TRBJ2-4; D possibly matches TRBD1 or TRBD2 (5 bases each). This clonotype was sampled from a donor over 35 with multiple myeloma. CDR3 nucleotides: TGCGCCAGCAGCTTGGCCGGGACCTTAAACGTTCAGTACTTC. It yields the protein CASSLAGTLNVQYF.